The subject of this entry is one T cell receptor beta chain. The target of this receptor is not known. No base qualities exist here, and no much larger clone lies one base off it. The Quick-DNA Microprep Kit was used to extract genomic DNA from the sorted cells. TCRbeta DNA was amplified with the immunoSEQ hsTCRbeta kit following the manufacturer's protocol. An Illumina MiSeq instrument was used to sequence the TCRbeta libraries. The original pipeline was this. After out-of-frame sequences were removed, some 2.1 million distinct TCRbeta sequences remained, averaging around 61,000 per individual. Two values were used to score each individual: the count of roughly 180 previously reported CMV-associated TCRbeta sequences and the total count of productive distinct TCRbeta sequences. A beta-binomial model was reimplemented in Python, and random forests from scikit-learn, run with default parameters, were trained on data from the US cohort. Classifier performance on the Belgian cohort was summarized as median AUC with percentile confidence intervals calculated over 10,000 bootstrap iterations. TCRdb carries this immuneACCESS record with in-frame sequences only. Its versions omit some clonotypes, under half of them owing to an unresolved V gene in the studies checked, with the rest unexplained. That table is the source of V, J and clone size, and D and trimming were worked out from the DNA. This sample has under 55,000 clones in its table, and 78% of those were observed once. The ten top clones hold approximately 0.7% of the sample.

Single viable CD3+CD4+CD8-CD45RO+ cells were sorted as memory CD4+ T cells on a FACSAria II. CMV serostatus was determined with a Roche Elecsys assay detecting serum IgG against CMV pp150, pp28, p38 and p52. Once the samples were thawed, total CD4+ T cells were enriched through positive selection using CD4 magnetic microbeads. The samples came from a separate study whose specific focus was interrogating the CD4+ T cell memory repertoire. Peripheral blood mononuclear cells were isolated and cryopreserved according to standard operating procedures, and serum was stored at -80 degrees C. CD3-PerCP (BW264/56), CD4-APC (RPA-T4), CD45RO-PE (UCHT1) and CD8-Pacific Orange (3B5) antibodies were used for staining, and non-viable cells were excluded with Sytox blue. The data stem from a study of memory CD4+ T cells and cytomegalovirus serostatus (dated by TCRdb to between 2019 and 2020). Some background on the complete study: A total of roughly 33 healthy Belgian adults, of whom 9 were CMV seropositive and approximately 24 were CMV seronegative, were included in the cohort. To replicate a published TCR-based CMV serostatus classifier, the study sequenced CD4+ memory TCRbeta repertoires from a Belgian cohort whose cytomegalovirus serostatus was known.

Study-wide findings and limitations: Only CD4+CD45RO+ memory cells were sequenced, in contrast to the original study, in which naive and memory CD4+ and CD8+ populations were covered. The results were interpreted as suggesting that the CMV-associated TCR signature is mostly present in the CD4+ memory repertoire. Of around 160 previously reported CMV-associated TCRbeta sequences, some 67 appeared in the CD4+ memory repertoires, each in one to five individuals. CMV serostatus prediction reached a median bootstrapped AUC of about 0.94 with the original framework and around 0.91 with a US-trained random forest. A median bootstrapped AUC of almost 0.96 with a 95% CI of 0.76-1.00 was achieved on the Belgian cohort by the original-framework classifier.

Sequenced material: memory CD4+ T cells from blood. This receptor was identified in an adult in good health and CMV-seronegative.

The nucleotides are TGTGCCAGCAGCTCTGGAGGGAGGGGGCATACCGGGGAGCTGTTTTTT. This is translated as CASSSGGRGHTGELFF. The chain uses TRBV5-4 and TRBJ2-2; the D gene is tentatively TRBD1 or TRBD2, each matching 7 bases. The germline V gene (reference sequence) yields SGHNT for CDR1 and YYREEE for CDR2. Including the terminal cysteine and phenylalanine, the CDR3 comprises 16 residues. Solely the CDR3 DNA is kept, with 48 bases framed from the first base. V loses 3 bases of germline sequence and J loses 5 bases, and the interval between the two ends is 17 bases.